This TCR beta chain emerged from a study of T cell responses to AZD1222 COVID-19 vaccine. General study findings and limits: Seropositive status at baseline applied to only 6 or 7 AZD1222 recipients. Most donors were white British and more were female, and clonal diversity was possibly underestimated. With dominance at 160-218 and 743-854, vaccine-associated CD4 TCRs spanned spike. Repertoires were sampled only after the peak T cell response.

This clone has only a few counts. As yet, its antigen is unknown. Unmatched junction bases numbered 13, after V lost 6 bases and J lost 6 bases. Germline CDR1 is MNHEY and CDR2 is SVGAGI. The CDR3 loop spans 15 amino acids. Data came from immunoSEQ multiplex PCR; TCRdb stores just in-frame clones and leaves some out. The table includes about 200,000 clones, roughly nine tenths detected once. The sample was peripheral blood, taken 28 days after the second dose of the MenACWY control vaccine. The V gene is TRBV6-5, the J gene TRBJ2-7; 8 bases agree with TRBD2. This TCR was sampled from an adult who received the MenACWY meningococcal vaccine as a control. The CDR3 DNA reads as TGTGCCAGCAGCCTCCTTAGCGGGAAGCCCCTCGAGCAGTACTTC. Residues: CASSLLSGKPLEQYF.